This TCR beta chain originates from a study of read filtering for tumor transcriptome and immune sequencing. Whole-study results and caveats: This fraction held mixed bone marrow immune cells after CD138-negative sorting. About 80% of IR-seq clonotypes had one read, totaling around 3.4% of reads; RNA-seq: approximately 75% and 45%.

This clonotype was observed at least ten times. Its antigen remains unknown. This may come from a read error, since a much larger clone is one base off. The CDR3 does not end in the conserved phenylalanine or tryptophan, so this is likely a read error. CDR1 SGHAT and CDR2 FQNNGV come from the germline V gene. CDR3 size: 12 residues. Trimming left V 5 bases short and J 8 bases short, with 10 bases between. Molecular barcoded adaptors covering alpha/delta and beta/gamma chains were used on 400 ng RNA. MiXCR, run by TCRdb on the reads, gives a single entry per CDR3 protein. The table has roughly 46,000 distinct CDR3 sequences, about an eighth seen once.

This receptor was identified in a donor at least 40 years old with multiple myeloma. The gene calls are TRBV11-2 and TRBJ2-1; unclear D gene. Sequenced sample: a population of CD138-negative cells sorted from bone marrow. The CDR3 reads CASSQSADEQFL. In DNA form, the CDR3 reads TGTGCCAGCAGCCAATCAGCAGATGAGCAGTTCCTC.